This TCR beta chain stems from a study of blood T cell repertoires in COVID-19. As for the study in general: From the United States, Italy and Spain came samples of acute and convalescent COVID-19. Sources were T cells, B-cell-depleted T cells, or PBMCs; the material itself was cDNA or gDNA.

Authors' processing steps: Reference gene primers were amplified, and this amplification served to estimate nucleated cell counts. Generated by immunoSEQ multiplex PCR, the TCRdb table keeps only in-frame clones and is missing some. That table furnishes V, J and clone size, whereas the DNA furnished D and trimming. The sample carries 70,000 to 75,000 clones, 90% recorded once. Sequencing was performed on peripheral blood. The source is a woman younger than 35 with acute or convalescent COVID-19.

The CDR3 loop is CASSWTGAGELFF. The CDR3 DNA follows: TGTGCCAGCTCATGGACGGGGGCCGGGGAGCTGTTTTTT. The rearrangement joins TRBV18 to TRBJ2-2; D is possibly TRBD2 (6 bases). The CDR3 spans 13 residues. Germline V gene sequence: CDR1 KGHSH, CDR2 LQKENI. Trimming took off 5 bases at V and 6 bases at J, with 10 bases between the two ends.